The 21 T cell receptor delta chains below all came from one sample that was sequenced in a study of delta chains in infants with herpesvirus infections. TCR cDNA was made from PBMC RNA with gamma- and delta-chain-specific primers. TCRdb made new clone calls on the RT-PCR reads using CATT. Seen here are 1,000 or so delta-chain clones, about 28% observed once, and the top ten hold roughly 20%. Sample: peripheral blood, taken at time point 3 of longitudinal follow-up. The receptors originated from a human donor who was a Ugandan infant, either HIV-exposed or HIV-unexposed (not recorded which).

By its share, this clone is medium-sized (0.01 to 0.1%). The chain combines TRDV2 with TRDJ3; D gene ambiguous. CDR1 GEAIGNYY and CDR2 EKD come from the germline V gene. Trimming took off 3 bases at V and 0 bases at J, with 14 bases between the two ends. This CDR3 has 18 residues. The CDR3, as DNA: TGTGCCTGTGACGGGGTGGTGAAAACCTCCTGGGACACCCGACAGATGTTTTTC. Its protein product is CACDGVVKTSWDTRQMFF.

As to this clone: Possible read error: a much larger clone is one base away. This chain joins TRDV1 and TRDJ3; the D gene is possibly TRDD3 (5 bases). CDR1 and CDR2 from the germline V gene are TSWWSYY and QGS. The CDR3 has 20 residues. Trimming removed 7 bases at V and 0 bases at J, with 22 bases between. The CDR3: CALVGPSLTPFSWDTRQMFF. The CDR3 DNA sequence: TGTGCTCTTGTGGGGCCTAGCCTCACTCCTTTCTCCTGGGACACCCGACAGATGTTTTTC.

This clone was detected a few times. V gene TRDV2 combines with J gene TRDJ1; TRDD3 agrees at 9 bases. The V segment lost 4 bases and the J segment 2 bases; nucleotides outside the gene matches: 4. The CDR3 runs to 14 residues. CDR1 and CDR2 from the germline V gene are GEAIGNYY and EKD. Here the CDR3 DNA reads TGTGCCTGTGATCCCCTGGGGGATACCGATAAACTCATCTTT. It yields the protein CACDPLGDTDKLIF.

With respect to this clone: Since a much larger clone is just one base distant, this may be a read error. The rearrangement uses TRAV38-2/DV8 and TRDJ1; TRDD2 is a possible D gene (7 bases). The germline V and J ends were trimmed by 0 bases and 0 bases, with 39 bases remaining between them. Per the germline V gene, CDR1 is TSESDYY and CDR2 is QEAYKQQN. The CDR3 spans 25 residues. CDR3 residues: CAYRSGLPALSWGFPPPPNTDKLIF. CDR3 DNA sequence: TGTGCTTATAGGAGCGGCCTTCCTGCTCTCAGCTGGGGATTCCCTCCCCCACCTAACACCGATAAACTCATCTTT.

By sample share, this clone is medium-sized. V usage is TRDV3 and J usage is TRDJ1, with D perhaps TRDD2 (8 bases). Trimming removed 3 bases at V and 4 bases at J, with 24 bases between. The CDR3 consists of 16 residues. Germline V gene data show CDR1 as TVYSNPD and CDR2 as GDNSRS (reference sequence). CDR3 sequence reads: CAFFLRWGEWDDKLIF. CDR3 bases: TGTGCCTTCTTCCTACGCTGGGGGGAATGGGACGATAAACTCATCTTT.

This clone was observed a few times. The genes are TRDV1 and TRDJ1; 12 nucleotides line up with TRDD3. Germline CDR1 and CDR2: TSWWSYY and QGS. The CDR3 runs to 24 residues. Trimming at V came to 5 bases and at J to 5 bases, leaving 33 bases not matched to a gene. CDR3 residues: CALGPYRPTILVLGDTRPRDKLIF. In DNA form, the CDR3 reads TGTGCTCTTGGGCCATACCGACCAACTATCCTCGTACTGGGGGATACACGTCCTAGGGATAAACTCATCTTT.

On this clone itself: A much larger clone differs from this one at a single base, so this may be a read error. V is TRDV1 and J is TRDJ1, with TRDD3 identical over 11 bases. This CDR3 has 22 residues. Germline V gene lookup returns CDR1 TSWWSYY and CDR2 QGS. V lost 4 bases and J lost 0; bases outside the gene matches: 22. The CDR3 bases are TGTGCTCTTGGGGGCCCTCCTTCGGAATGGTCCTGGGGGATACCGTACACCGATAAACTCATCTTT. It is translated as CALGGPPSEWSWGIPYTDKLIF.

In its sample, this clone is large. Other DNA sequences of this sample code for an identical CDR3. CDR3 DNA sequence: TGTGCTCTTGGGACCCCCCGGGGACATCCTGGGGGACCTAAACTCATCTTT. Translating gives CALGTPRGHPGGPKLIF. The rearrangement joins TRDV1 to TRDJ1; TRDD3 aligns across 8 bases. The trim removed 5 bases at V and 7 bases at J, leaving 18 bases unmatched. Germline loops: CDR1 TSWWSYY, CDR2 QGS. CDR3 length equals 17 residues.

Worth noting for this clone: One base away lies a much larger clone, so this may be a sequencing read error. The chain recombines TRDV2 with TRDJ3, with 9 positions matching TRDD3. Losses at the gene ends were 5 bases for V and 0 bases for J; bases not matched to a gene: 13. The CDR3 contains 20 residues. Germline V gene lookup returns CDR1 GEAIGNYY and CDR2 EKD. As DNA, the CDR3 is TGTGCCTGTGGCGTACTGGGGGACACCCCTGACTCCTGGGACACCCGACAGATGTTTTTC. Its protein is CACGVLGDTPDSWDTRQMFF.

Relative to its sample, this clone is large. V is TRDV1 and J is TRDJ1, with 11 bases aligning to TRDD3. With 5 bases clipped from V and 0 bases from J, the junction kept 32 bases outside the gene matches. The CDR3 loop spans 25 amino acids. The germline gives CDR1 TSWWSYY, CDR2 QGS. In nucleotides, the CDR3 is TGTGCTCTTGGGAAACCCCCCATGCTATGGCCCAACTGGGGGATAGGTTTGTTGTACACCGATAAACTCATCTTT. It specifies CALGKPPMLWPNWGIGLLYTDKLIF.

The V gene is TRDV2, the J gene TRDJ3, with 9 positions matching TRDD3. The CDR3 totals 18 residues. Looked up from germline, CDR1 is GEAIGNYY and CDR2 is EKD. J was trimmed by 1 base and V by 3 bases; bases with no gene match: 6. The CDR3 protein is CACDRGYAVSWDTRQMFF. The CDR3 nucleotides read TGTGCCTGTGACCGGGGATACGCCGTGTCCTGGGACACCCGACAGATGTTTTTC.

This clone was seen a single time. This may arise from a read error, as a much more abundant clone is one base away. V and J are TRDV1 and TRDJ1, with D possibly TRDD3 on 6 matching bases. The CDR3 spans 24 residues. Germline V gives CDR1 TSWWSYY, CDR2 QGS. The chain's CDR3 is CALGERRRRSRIIWGSKYTNKLIF. The DNA for the CDR3 is TGTGCTCTTGGGGAACGTAGGAGGCGTTCTCGAATAATCTGGGGATCTAAGTACACCAATAAACTCATCTTT.

To note about this clone: A far larger clone is just one base off, so this is likely a read error. This chain joins TRDV1 and TRDJ2; 7 nucleotides agree with TRDD2. This CDR3 has 22 amino acids. V trimming: 3 bases; J trimming: 4 bases; junction bases outside the gene matches: 26. The germline CDR1 and CDR2 sequences are TSWWSYY and QGS. CDR3 loop: CALGEPAFLERPGSRRTAQLFF. The CDR3 DNA is TGTGCTCTTGGGGAGCCGGCCTTCCTCGAACGGCCGGGGTCAAGAAGGACAGCACAACTCTTCTTT.

The chain joins TRDV1 to TRDJ1, with 7 bases fitting TRDD3. In germline, CDR1 is TSWWSYY, CDR2 QGS. J lost 2 bases, V lost 1 base, and 10 bases had no gene match. The CDR3 is 17 residues long. CDR3 bases: TGTGCTCTTGGGGAACCCCCCCGTTGTGGGGGAACCGATAAACTCATCTTT. This gives the protein CALGEPPRCGGTDKLIF.

The V and J genes are TRDV2 and TRDJ1; TRDD3 is a possible D gene (5 bases). The germline gives CDR1 GEAIGNYY, CDR2 EKD. Deletions cut 3 bases from V and 0 bases from J, with 25 bases between. The CDR3 length is 19 residues. The CDR3 protein is CACDPVEAGGPGYTDKLIF. In DNA, the CDR3 is TGTGCCTGTGACCCCGTAGAGGCGGGGGGGCCGGGCTACACCGATAAACTCATCTTT.

This clone counts as medium-sized. The chain is built from TRAV36/DV7 and TRDJ1; D might be TRDD3 (5 bases). V was trimmed by 0 bases and J by 8 bases, leaving 8 bases between them. Looked up from germline, CDR1 is VTNFRS and CDR2 is LTSSGIE (reference sequence). This CDR3 contains 11 residues. The CDR3 region has the DNA TGTGCTGTGGAGGGGGGGTCAAAACTCATCTTT. Its translation: CAVEGGSKLIF.

By share, this clone ranks as large (0.1 to 1%). This chain connects TRDV2 to TRDJ1, with a weak D call TRDD3 (5 bases). CDR3 length: 15 residues. Per the germline V gene, CDR1 is GEAIGNYY and CDR2 is EKD. V gave up 3 bases and J gave up 2 bases, with 15 bases separating them. The CDR3 is CACDPVARGTDKLIF. CDR3 DNA: TGTGCCTGTGACCCGGTGGCCCGGGGAACCGATAAACTCATCTTT.

This clone was recorded a few times. The chain links TRDV1 to TRDJ1; D remains unclear. V was clipped by 5 bases and J by 1 base, with 26 bases between them. The CDR3 sequence is 19 residues long. CDR1 and CDR2 from the germline V gene are TSWWSYY and QGS. The CDR3 sequence: CALGTTPGYPLTATDKLIF. The DNA for the CDR3 is TGTGCTCTTGGGACCACCCCGGGCTACCCTCTTACGGCCACCGATAAACTCATCTTT.

A few counts support this clone. The V gene is TRDV1, the J gene TRDJ1, with a tentative D call TRDD3 (6 bases). The germline gives CDR1 TSWWSYY, CDR2 QGS. The V end was cut by 4 bases, the J end by 0 bases, with 27 bases between. The CDR3 has 20 amino acids. CDR3 sequence (DNA): TGTGCTCTTGGGGTCCTCGGCTACGTACCCGGGGGACGGTACACCGATAAACTCATCTTT. It codes for CALGVLGYVPGGRYTDKLIF.

This clone ranks as medium-sized (0.01 to 0.1%). The chain combines TRDV2 with TRDJ1; 8 bases are a match to TRDD3. V lost 0 bases and J lost 0; bases outside the gene matches: 11. The CDR3 extends over 18 amino acids. Germline V gene lookup returns CDR1 GEAIGNYY and CDR2 EKD. The CDR3 nucleotides read TGTGCCTGTGACACCTTAGAGTCTGGGGGACTGTACACCGATAAACTCATCTTT. Translation gives CACDTLESGGLYTDKLIF.

Points on this clone: This may arise from a read error, as a much more abundant clone is one base away. CDR3 residues: CAYIGILCLADKLIF. The CDR3 DNA reads TGTGCTTATATAGGGATATTATGCCTAGCCGATAAACTCATCTTT. The chain has TRAV38-2/DV8 and TRDJ1; tentative D call: TRDD3 (6 bases). Germline V lookup: CDR1 TSESDYY, CDR2 QEAYKQQN. The CDR3 spans 15 residues. Trimming took off 6 bases at V and 3 bases at J, with 18 bases between the two ends.